This T cell receptor (beta chain) was sequenced for a study of T cell responses to AZD1222 COVID-19 vaccine. Study-wide findings and caveats: Of spike-specific TCRs, nearly half reportedly target regions left unmutated in variants. Donors, mostly white British, included more females; clonal diversity was possibly underestimated.

Germline CDR1 SGDLS, CDR2 YYNGEE. Trimming left V 3 bases short and J 3 bases short, with 27 bases between. The CDR3 extends over 19 amino acids. Turning to this clone: As yet, its antigen is unknown.

Assay: immunoSEQ multiplex PCR; the TCRdb copy retains only in-frame clones and omits some. The table shows around 140,000 clones, with around 90% occurring only once. Researchers grouped second doses given at about 4 or about 12 weeks into one pool. Here the sequenced sample was peripheral blood, taken 28 days after the second AZD1222 dose. This chain joins TRBV9 and TRBJ1-2; D is unresolved. This receptor was obtained from an adult who received the AZD1222 COVID-19 vaccine. The CDR3 DNA is TGTGCCAGCAGCGGCCTTCTCGGCGGACCCCAGCCTTCCTACTATGGCTACACCTTC. This gives the protein CASSGLLGGPQPSYYGYTF.